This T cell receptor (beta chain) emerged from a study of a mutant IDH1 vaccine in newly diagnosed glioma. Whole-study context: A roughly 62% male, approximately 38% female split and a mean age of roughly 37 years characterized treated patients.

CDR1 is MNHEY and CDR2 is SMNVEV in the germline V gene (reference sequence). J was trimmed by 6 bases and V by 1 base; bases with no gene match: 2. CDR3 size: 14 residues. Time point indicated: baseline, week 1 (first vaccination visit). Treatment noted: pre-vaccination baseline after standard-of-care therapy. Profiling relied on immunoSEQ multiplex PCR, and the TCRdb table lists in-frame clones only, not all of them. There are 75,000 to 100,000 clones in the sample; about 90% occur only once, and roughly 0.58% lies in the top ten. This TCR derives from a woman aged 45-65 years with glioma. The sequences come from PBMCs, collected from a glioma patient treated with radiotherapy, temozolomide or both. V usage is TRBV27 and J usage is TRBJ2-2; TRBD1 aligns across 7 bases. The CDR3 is CASSLYRGSGELFF. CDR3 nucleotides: TGTGCCAGCAGTTTATACAGGGGTTCCGGGGAGCTGTTTTTT.